The 25 T cell receptor beta chains below all came from one sample that was sequenced in a study of blood T cell repertoires in COVID-19. Here immunoSEQ multiplex PCR was the method, and the copy in TCRdb shows in-frame clones only, minus some. The profile shows about 320,000 clones, around 86% of them singletons. Sequences were obtained from PBMCs or T cells enriched from blood (not recorded which). All receptors derive from a woman aged 18-29 years who had recovered from COVID-19.

The chain uses TRBV5-1 and TRBJ1-2, with D unclear. Germline V lookup: CDR1 SGHRS, CDR2 YFSETQ. Between the trimmed V and J ends, which lost 0 bases and 5 bases, there was a span of 14 bases. The CDR3 totals 15 residues. CDR3 residues: CASSLEADPRYGYTF. CDR3 DNA: TGCGCCAGCAGCTTGGAGGCAGACCCGAGGTATGGCTACACCTTC.

This sequence joins TRBV6-5 and TRBJ1-5; TRBD1 matches at 8 bases. This CDR3 comprises 14 residues. The germline gives CDR1 MNHEY, CDR2 SVGAGI. V was pared by 6 bases and J by 5 bases, with 6 bases of the junction left unmatched. CDR3 coding DNA: TGTGCCAGCAGGGAGACAGGGGTTTATCAGCCCCAGCATTTT. This codes for CASRETGVYQPQHF.

V usage is TRBV19 and J usage is TRBJ1-2, with TRBD1 matching 10 bases. This CDR3 has 15 residues. Trimming cost V 5 bases and J 2 bases; bases outside gene matches: 5. In germline, CDR1 is LNHDA, CDR2 SQIVND (reference sequence). The CDR3 DNA follows: TGTGCCAGTAGTGGCGAGGGACAGGGGAACTATGGCTACACCTTC. It encodes CASSGEGQGNYGYTF.

This rearrangement joins TRBV27 to TRBJ1-2; no clear D gene. V lost 5 bases and J lost 4, with 14 bases in between. The CDR3 spans 14 residues. Germline V CDR1 and CDR2: MNHEY, SMNVEV (reference sequence). The CDR3 reads CASSPRLTPYGYTF. DNA for the CDR3: TGTGCCAGCAGTCCCAGGCTCACCCCCTATGGCTACACCTTC.

The rearrangement links TRBV3-1 (or the pseudogene TRBV3-2) to TRBJ2-3; possibly TRBD2 for D (6 bases). The length of the CDR3 is 16 residues. CDR1 and CDR2 from the germline V gene are LGHDT and YNNKEL (reference sequence). With 0 bases removed from V and 2 bases from J, the gap between germline ends came to 12 bases. CDR3 DNA sequence: TGTGCCAGCAGCCAAGATCTCCGGGGGATCACAGATACGCAGTATTTT. This codes for CASSQDLRGITDTQYF.

V usage is TRBV5-1 and J usage is TRBJ2-7, with 11 bases that match TRBD1. The germline CDR1 and CDR2 sequences are SGHRS and YFSETQ. The junction had 1 base not matched to a gene; V was cut back by 5 bases and J by 0 bases. The CDR3 contains 14 residues. For the CDR3, the DNA is TGCGCCAGCAGGGGACAGGGGGACTCCTACGAGCAGTACTTC. Residues: CASRGQGDSYEQYF.

The rearrangement links TRBV28 to TRBJ1-5; weak D call: TRBD1 (5 bases). CDR1 is MDHEN, CDR2 SYDVKM, per germline. Trimming pared 8 bases from V and 3 bases from J, leaving 11 bases between. The CDR3 is 13 amino acids. This CDR3 is CASREGFNQPQHF. Here the CDR3 DNA reads TGTGCCAGCCGGGAGGGGTTCAATCAGCCCCAGCATTTT. Complete variable domain (other parts from reference TRBV28 and TRBJ1-5): DVKVTQSSRYLVKRTGEKVFLECVQDMDHENMFWYRQDPGLGLRLIYFSYDVKMKEKGDIPEGYSVSREKKERFSLILESASTNQTSMYLCASREGFNQPQHFGDGTRLSIL.

This rearrangement joins TRBV5-1 to TRBJ2-1, with a possible D match to TRBD2 (6 bases). The V and J ends lost 7 bases and 0 bases respectively, with 17 bases between them. The CDR3 loop spans 16 amino acids. The V gene's germline CDR1 is SGHRS and CDR2 YFSETQ. CDR3 in amino acids: CASQKIAVRSYNEQFF. Written as DNA, the CDR3 is TGCGCCAGCCAGAAAATAGCGGTCCGCTCCTACAATGAGCAGTTCTTC. Combining the CDR3 with reference TRBV5-1 and TRBJ2-1 gives the whole variable domain KAGVTQTPRYLIKTRGQQVTLSCSPISGHRSVSWYQQTPGQGLQFLFEYFSETQRNKGNFPGRFSGRQFSNSRSEMNVSTLELGDSALYLCASQKIAVRSYNEQFFGPGTRLTVL.

This chain uses TRBV6-5 with TRBJ1-1; tentative D call: TRBD1 (5 bases). V was shortened by 2 bases and J by 4 bases, with 11 bases between the two germline ends. The CDR3 runs to 14 residues. Germline loops: CDR1 MNHEY, CDR2 SVGAGI. CDR3 sequence: CASSYRQGLTEAFF. CDR3 nucleotide sequence: TGTGCCAGCAGTTACCGTCAGGGTCTCACTGAAGCTTTCTTT.

The rearrangement links TRBV10-3 to TRBJ2-7, with D possibly TRBD2 on 6 matching bases. CDR3 size: 16 residues. Trimming removed 4 bases from V and 2 bases from J, with 18 bases in between. The germline CDR1 and CDR2 sequences are ENHRY and SYGVKD. The CDR3, as DNA: TGTGCCATCAGTGTTGGGGAGGCCCCAAGCCCCTACGAGCAGTACTTC. Residues: CAISVGEAPSPYEQYF.

CDR3 region: CASSALVGVAGRSEQYF. CDR3 bases: TGCGCCAGCAGCGCTCTGGTGGGGGTAGCGGGACGAAGCGAGCAGTACTTC. The chain uses TRBV10-2 and TRBJ2-7, with TRBD2 matching over 8 bases. CDR1 and CDR2 (germline): WSHSY, SAAADI. The ends lost 6 bases at V and 6 bases at J; junction bases unmatched: 19. There are 17 residues in the CDR3.

The chain recombines TRBV19 with TRBJ2-6; possible D gene TRBD1, 5 bases. The length of the CDR3 is 16 residues. V lost 3 bases to trimming and J lost 0 bases, with 9 bases between them. CDR1 and CDR2 (germline): LNHDA, SQIVND (reference sequence). CDR3 bases: TGTGCCAGTAGTATGCAGGGTTTCTCTGGGGCCAACGTCCTGACTTTC. This sequence encodes CASSMQGFSGANVLTF.

CDR3 in amino acids: CASSRFLQSEAFF. CDR3 sequence (DNA): TGTGCCAGCAGCCGCTTTTTACAGAGTGAAGCTTTCTTT. V and J are TRBV3-1 (or the pseudogene TRBV3-2) and TRBJ1-1; D uncertain. Trimming cost V 4 bases and J 7 bases, with 13 bases left between them. This CDR3 has 13 amino acids. In germline, CDR1 is LGHDT, CDR2 YNNKEL (reference sequence).

CDR3 DNA: TGTGCCAGCAGTCCCCCCGGCGGGAGTACCTACAATGAGCAGTTCTTC. Its translation: CASSPPGGSTYNEQFF. This chain uses TRBV28 with TRBJ2-1, with 7 positions matching TRBD2. Germline CDR1 is MDHEN and CDR2 is SYDVKM. Trimming removed 5 bases from V and 2 bases from J; junction bases left unmatched: 9. The CDR3 is 16 amino acids.

The V gene is TRBV19, the J gene TRBJ2-6; D remains ambiguous. Germline lookup yields CDR1 LNHDA and CDR2 SQIVND (reference sequence). The V end was cut by 3 bases, the J end by 0 bases, with 6 bases between. The CDR3 extends over 15 amino acids. This chain's CDR3 is CASSILISGANVLTF. Here the CDR3 DNA reads TGTGCCAGTAGTATCCTTATCTCTGGGGCCAACGTCCTGACTTTC.

The chain carries TRBV11-2 and TRBJ2-7; 8 bases fit TRBD1. With V trimmed by 1 base and J by 3 bases, 8 bases remained unmatched. In germline, CDR1 is SGHAT, CDR2 FQNNGV. The CDR3 runs 16 residues. CDR3 DNA: TGTGCCAGCAGCTTAGGTTATCCGGGACAGGTCTACGAGCAGTACTTC. Translated, it gives CASSLGYPGQVYEQYF.

The chain employs TRBV28 and TRBJ1-6, with D perhaps matching TRBD1 (5 bases). Trimming cost V 4 bases and J 7 bases, with 11 bases left between them. The germline CDR1 and CDR2 sequences are MDHEN and SYDVKM. The CDR3 has 14 amino acids. CDR3 in amino acids: CASSSGSGNSPLHF. CDR3 coding DNA: TGTGCCAGCAGTTCAGGGTCCGGGAATTCACCCCTCCACTTT.

The rearrangement joins TRBV19 to TRBJ2-5, with 15 bases aligning to TRBD2. The J segment lost 2 bases and the V segment lost 2 bases, leaving 3 bases of the junction unmatched. CDR1 is LNHDA, CDR2 SQIVND, per germline (reference sequence). The CDR3 has 17 amino acids. The DNA of the CDR3 is TGTGCCAGTAGTATAATCGGGACTAGCGGGGGGCAAGAGACCCAGTACTTC. Protein sequence: CASSIIGTSGGQETQYF.

The gene calls are TRBV4-1 and TRBJ2-3, with 10 bases aligning to TRBD2. CDR3 size: 15 residues. V shed 6 bases, J shed 6 bases, and the junction held 9 bases outside the gene matches. CDR1 is MGHRA, CDR2 YSYEKL, per germline. The CDR3 coding sequence is TGCGCCAGCAGAGAGTTAGCGGGAGGACAGGATACGCAGTATTTT. This translates into CASRELAGGQDTQYF.

The chain employs TRBV9 and TRBJ2-2; 7 bases are a match to TRBD1. The germline gives CDR1 SGDLS, CDR2 YYNGEE. The CDR3 extends over 16 amino acids. With V trimmed by 1 base and J by 0 bases, 3 bases remained unmatched. CDR3 residues: CASSVRQGPNTGELFF. The CDR3 nucleotides read TGTGCCAGCAGCGTACGACAGGGTCCGAACACCGGGGAGCTGTTTTTT.

CDR3 region: CASSRTSVNTYEQYF. CDR3 sequence (DNA): TGCGCCAGCAGTCGGACTAGCGTGAACACCTACGAGCAGTACTTC. V and J are TRBV5-1 and TRBJ2-7, with 9 bases that match TRBD2. The length of the CDR3 is 15 residues. Trimming cost V 5 bases and J 2 bases; bases outside gene matches: 8. Germline V gives CDR1 SGHRS, CDR2 YFSETQ.

This sequence joins TRBV6-5 and TRBJ2-7; 7 bases agree with TRBD1. Germline CDR1 is MNHEY and CDR2 is SVGAGI. The CDR3 is made up of 14 amino acids. The J segment lost 2 bases and the V segment lost 7 bases, leaving 8 bases of the junction unmatched. CDR3 nucleotide sequence: TGTGCCAGCAATAAAGGGGGACAGACCTACGAGCAGTACTTC. Translation: CASNKGGQTYEQYF.

This clone showed up just once. J is TRBJ1-2 and V is TRBV11-2; D ambiguous. CDR3 length: 16 amino acids. Trimming cost V 0 bases and J 4 bases, with 15 bases left between them. CDR1 and CDR2 (germline): SGHAT, FQNNGV. The CDR3 sequence: CASSLDPAGTFYGYTF. CDR3 sequence (DNA): TGTGCCAGCAGCTTAGATCCAGCGGGCACTTTCTATGGCTACACCTTC.

This chain connects TRBV5-4 to TRBJ2-7, with 11 bases lining up with TRBD1. Germline V gene lookup returns CDR1 SGHNT and CDR2 YYREEE (reference sequence). V lost 4 bases and J lost 3; bases outside the gene matches: 3. This CDR3 region has 14 residues. The CDR3 DNA reads as TGTGCCAGCAGCCGGGACAGGGGGGGCTACGAGCAGTACTTC. It codes for CASSRDRGGYEQYF.

The rearrangement uses TRBV7-9 and TRBJ1-1; D is unresolved. Germline lookup yields CDR1 SEHNR and CDR2 FQNEAQ (reference sequence). The CDR3 totals 13 residues. V lost 1 base and J lost 6, with 9 bases in between. The CDR3 nucleotides are TGTGCCAGCAGCTTAGATCCCGGGGCTGAAGCTTTCTTT. Translation gives CASSLDPGAEAFF.